The clone carrying this TCR beta chain has ten or more counts. The data belong to a study of T cells in Graves' hyperthyroidism and ophthalmopathy. Template material for amplifying TCR beta CDR3 regions consisted of RNA transcripts. HTBI primers were the set used in a first-round RT-PCR of the TCR CDR3. TCRdb itself ran the multiplex PCR reads through MiXCR, one entry per CDR3 protein. In the table there are roughly 380,000 distinct CDR3 sequences, around 13% of which are singletons. This CDR3 is 15 amino acids long. Unmatched junction bases numbered 12, after V lost 5 bases and J lost 6 bases. An absence of ophthalmopathy progression within 18 months meant stable Graves' hyperthyroidism. Lactation, pregnancy, other autoimmune disease or uncontrolled infection led to exclusion of patients. The authors took PBMCs from roughly 9.7 ml fresh peripheral blood.

This receptor was taken from an older woman with Graves' hyperthyroidism. Material: blood. The chain has TRBV12-3 or TRBV12-4 and TRBJ2-7; TRBD1 agrees at 8 bases. The CDR3 is CASSNPGTGVCEQYF. The CDR3 DNA reads as TGTGCCAGCAGTAATCCTGGGACAGGCGTCTGCGAGCAGTACTTC.